This T cell receptor (beta chain) was identified in a study of CD8 T cells in ankylosing spondylitis (dated by TCRdb to 2015 to 2018). Turning to the overall study: T cell receptor beta repertoires were profiled in healthy donors and ankylosing spondylitis patients so that disease-linked TCR variants could be found. The full study cohort comprised around 25 ankylosing spondylitis patients and over a hundred healthy donors. Samples of peripheral blood were taken, and for ankylosing spondylitis patients, synovial fluid was collected as well. Beyond this particular receptor, the publication reports: Some TCR beta motif variants had previously been reported in synovial fluid and blood of reactive arthritis patients, which suggested common disease-initiation mechanisms. Blood from ankylosing spondylitis patients appeared to be characterized by a TCR beta motif made up of seven or eight highly homologous amino acid variants. According to the report, matched synovial fluid samples from ankylosing spondylitis patients were significantly enriched for the disease-linked clones. A CD8+ phenotype was shown by the disease-linked clones, which were found at relatively low frequencies in peripheral blood.

TCRdb names Illumina HiSeq 2500 as the instrument used. Quantitative 5'-RACE with molecular barcodes was the method used to prepare the TCR beta libraries. The source study handled its data this way. A new computational method, built on a probabilistic model of VDJ rearrangement, was used to identify disease-linked TCR variants. TCRdb cleaned the public reads at Q25 with fastp, built clones with MiXCR and kept in-frame beta chains. Rows are combined by CDR3 protein, so each entry shows the most common genes and DNA. The V and J calls and clone size come from TCRdb's table, not from the authors' own analysis. Present in this sample are some 150,000 distinct CDR3 sequences, about an eighth of which were seen just once. The ten largest make up about 3.8% of the sample. This clonotype was seen many times. Its binding antigen is unknown. No qualities accompany the bases; no much larger clone lies one base away.

CDR3 length: 13 amino acids, cysteine to phenylalanine. The kept DNA is CDR3 alone, 39 bases in frame from the first base. From a lookup of the germline V gene, CDR1 and CDR2 are MNHNS and SASEGT. The germline ends are 9 bases apart after V is trimmed by 6 bases and J by 0 bases. This TCR was sampled from a female donor with ankylosing spondylitis or in good health (not recorded which). Sequenced sample: blood, either unsorted or a sorted T cell fraction (not recorded which). The chain is made from TRBV6-1 and TRBJ2-7, with the D gene uncertain. The DNA reads as follows: TGTGCCAGCAGGACACCCCACTCCTACGAGCAGTACTTC. Protein translation: CASRTPHSYEQYF.